Below are 15 T cell receptor beta chains sequenced from a single sample in a study of T-cell reconstitution after alpha-beta-depleted transplantation in children. The TCRbeta library was prepared with unique molecular identifiers. TCRdb reprocessed the PCR reads via MiXCR and lists one record per CDR3 protein. The table has around 440,000 distinct CDR3 sequences, 15% to 20% seen once. The sequenced sample was PBMCs, mostly from graft donor cells, obtained 360 days after TCRalphabeta/CD19-depleted stem cell transplant. The source of these receptors is a boy under three years old who had a stem cell transplant for Wiskott-Aldrich syndrome, so the T cells may come from the graft donor.

This clonotype occurred a few times. The CDR3 sequence is CASKTGTVGIQYF. DNA of the CDR3: TGTGCCAGTAAGACAGGGACTGTGGGCATTCAGTACTTC. V and J are TRBV27 and TRBJ2-4, with D tentatively TRBD1 (7 bases). CDR3 length: 13 residues. The germline gives CDR1 MNHEY, CDR2 SMNVEV (reference sequence). V shed 9 bases and J shed 9 bases, with 18 bases lying between them.

V gene TRBV20-1 combines with J gene TRBJ2-1, with D perhaps TRBD2 (6 bases). The CDR3 is 13 amino acids. Germline V gives CDR1 DFQATT, CDR2 SNEGSKA (reference sequence). V lost 7 bases and J 2 bases, leaving 12 bases between the germline ends. CDR3 in DNA: TGCAGTGGTCGGGAGCGCACCTACAATGAGCAGTTCTTC. Amino acids: CSGRERTYNEQFF.

This clonotype was counted only a few times. The CDR3 sequence: CSARKGAKNIQYF. The CDR3 DNA reads TGCAGCGCCCGAAAAGGGGCAAAAAACATTCAGTACTTC. This chain joins TRBV29-1 and TRBJ2-4; D possibly corresponds to TRBD1 (5 bases). This CDR3 comprises 13 residues. CDR1 SQVTM and CDR2 ANQGSEA come from the germline V gene. With 7 bases removed from V and 4 bases from J, the gap between germline ends came to 14 bases.

At least ten counts were recorded for this clonotype. This sequence joins TRBV7-2 and TRBJ1-5; D perhaps matches TRBD1 (5 bases). V lost 4 bases to trimming and J lost 3 bases, with 13 bases between them. Germline V gene data show CDR1 as SGHTA and CDR2 as FQGNSA. The CDR3 extends over 15 amino acids. The CDR3 DNA reads as TGTGCCAGCAGCTCATACCAGGGAATCAATCAGCCCCAGCATTTT. It translates to CASSSYQGINQPQHF.

This clonotype appeared a few times. V is TRBV20-1 and J is TRBJ2-7, with D possibly being TRBD1 or TRBD2 (5 bases each). The germline V gene encodes CDR1 DFQATT and CDR2 SNEGSKA (reference sequence). V was pared by 5 bases and J by 1 base, with 12 bases between. The CDR3 is made up of 13 amino acids. The chain's CDR3 is CSAPQWGSYEQYF. CDR3 nucleotides: TGCAGTGCTCCACAGTGGGGGTCCTACGAGCAGTACTTC.

V usage is TRBV3-1 and J usage is TRBJ2-1, with 11 bases fitting TRBD1. V gave up 0 bases and J gave up 8 bases; unmatched junction bases: 6. From germline, CDR1 is LGHDT and CDR2 YNNKEL (reference sequence). The CDR3 loop spans 16 amino acids. The CDR3 DNA follows: TGTGCCAGCAGCCAAGATGTAGGACAGGGGGCGTATGAGCAGTTCTTC. It yields the protein CASSQDVGQGAYEQFF.

The V gene is TRBV5-1, the J gene TRBJ2-1, with D uncertain. The CDR3 length is 14 residues. CDR1 is SGHRS and CDR2 is YFSETQ in the germline V gene. V lost 1 base, J lost 8 bases, and 13 bases lay in between. The CDR3 sequence: CASSLRDPLYEQFF. The CDR3, as DNA: TGCGCCAGCAGCTTGAGGGATCCCCTCTATGAGCAGTTCTTC.

The chain employs TRBV3-1 and TRBJ2-7; D possibly uses TRBD1 or TRBD2 (6 bases each). The CDR3 has 13 residues. Deletions cut 6 bases from V and 7 bases from J, with 16 bases between. The germline CDR1 and CDR2 sequences are LGHDT and YNNKEL (reference sequence). The CDR3 reads CASSPREGGEQYF. CDR3 sequence (DNA): TGTGCCAGCAGTCCCCGTGAGGGGGGAGAGCAGTACTTC.

This clonotype was recorded a few times. The chain employs TRBV12-3 or TRBV12-4 and TRBJ2-1, with D maybe TRBD2 (6 bases). V lost 6 bases, J lost 8 bases, and 26 bases lay in between. The CDR3 consists of 17 residues. As DNA, the CDR3 is TGTGCCAGCAGCCAACCCCAACGGGGGTCGGGGATCCATGAGCAGTTCTTC. Residues: CASSQPQRGSGIHEQFF.

This clonotype turned up a few times. The CDR3 DNA follows: TGTGCCATCAGTCTAGCGGGGGGCTTCAATGAGCAGTTCTTC. Translating it yields CAISLAGGFNEQFF. The genes are TRBV10-3 and TRBJ2-1, with 11 bases fitting TRBD2. Unmatched junction bases numbered 3, after V lost 5 bases and J lost 6 bases. CDR1 and CDR2 (germline): ENHRY, SYGVKD. This CDR3 comprises 14 residues.

The rearrangement uses TRBV18 and TRBJ1-1; 11 bases align to TRBD1. V shed 4 bases and J 6 bases; nucleotides not matched to a gene: 4. This CDR3 has 14 residues. The germline V gene encodes CDR1 KGHSH and CDR2 LQKENI. The DNA of the CDR3 is TGTGCCAGCTCACGACAGGGACAGGGGGCTGAAGCTTTCTTT. Its protein product is CASSRQGQGAEAFF.

This clonotype has only a few counts. This chain uses TRBV21-1 with TRBJ2-1; TRBD2, the table's D call, lacks a check against the DNA. TRBV21-1 is a recognized pseudogene. The CDR3 contains 15 residues. The CDR3 loop is CASSNLAGGPNEQFF. Here the CDR3 DNA reads TGTGCCAGCAGCAACCTAGCGGGGGGGCCGAATGAGCAGTTCTTC.

There are many counts of this clonotype. V and J are TRBV5-1 and TRBJ2-1; 11 bases are a match to TRBD2. This CDR3 is built from 17 residues. The germline CDR1 and CDR2 sequences are SGHRS and YFSETQ. J lost 2 bases, V lost 6 bases, and 10 bases had no gene match. The CDR3 coding sequence is TGCGCCAGCACCAAATCAAAGACTAGCGGGACCTACAATGAGCAGTTCTTC. Residues: CASTKSKTSGTYNEQFF.

The table lists this clonotype with a few counts. The chain joins TRBV7-6 to TRBJ2-1; 11 bases map to TRBD2. The ends lost 1 base at V and 6 bases at J; junction bases unmatched: 5. The CDR3 extends over 16 amino acids. Per the germline V gene, CDR1 is SGHVS and CDR2 is FNYEAQ. The CDR3 DNA sequence: TGTGCCAGCAGCTTAGGGGTACTAGCGGGGGTCAATGAGCAGTTCTTC. Protein: CASSLGVLAGVNEQFF.

This rearrangement joins TRBV3-1 to TRBJ2-3, with TRBD2 matching 10 bases. Germline values: CDR1 LGHDT, CDR2 YNNKEL (reference sequence). V was clipped by 4 bases and J by 6 bases; unmatched bases: 4. This CDR3 spans 14 amino acids. The chain's CDR3 is CASSRLAGVDTQYF. CDR3 nucleotides: TGTGCCAGCAGCCGGCTAGCGGGAGTGGATACGCAGTATTTT.